The T cell receptor (beta chain) described here comes from a study of blood T cell repertoires in COVID-19. As for the study in general: The samples span acute and convalescent COVID-19 from the United States, Italy and Spain. T cells, B-cell-depleted T cells, or PBMCs supplied cDNA or gDNA.

As processed by the authors: Estimated nucleated cell counts came from reference gene primer amplification. Libraries were prepared by immunoSEQ multiplex PCR; TCRdb keeps only in-frame clonotypes and omits some of them. V and J calls and clone size come straight from that table; D and trimming were deduced from the DNA. This table holds roughly 140,000 clones, around 80% found once. Trimming took 3 bases from V and 7 from J, leaving 13 bases between them. The CDR3 has 14 amino acids. Looked up from germline, CDR1 is LNHDA and CDR2 is SQIVND (reference sequence). The sample comprised peripheral blood. The rearrangement links TRBV19 to TRBJ1-5; D perhaps matches TRBD1 (6 bases). The source of this sequence is a man aged 55 to 70 with acute or convalescent COVID-19. The CDR3 is CASSIRGGGQPQHF. CDR3 bases: TGTGCCAGTAGTATCCGGGGGGGCGGGCAGCCCCAGCATTTT.